A selection of T cell receptor beta chains follows, all from one sample in a study of cytomegalovirus exposure and HLA in healthy donors. TCRdb keeps only in-frame clones here, not all; method: immunoSEQ multiplex PCR. The table records 95,000 to 150,000 clones, about 81% of them present only once. Sequencing used PBMCs. The receptors were sampled from a woman aged 30 to 39 in good health and CMV-seronegative. Both conserved end residues are trimmed from each CDR3.

j_call: TRBJ1-4
v_call: TRBV11-2
cdr3_aa: ASSLDRLSTNEKLF

j_call: TRBJ2-1
v_call: TRBV6-1
cdr3_aa: ASSAVDEQF

j_call: TRBJ2-1
v_call: TRBV7-3
cdr3_aa: ASSSGDNVINEQF

j_call: TRBJ1-6
v_call: TRBV2
cdr3_aa: ASSEKGLLNPPLH

j_call: TRBJ1-1
v_call: TRBV29-1
cdr3_aa: SVPDRDTEAF

j_call: TRBJ2-7
v_call: TRBV7-9
cdr3_aa: ASSFATYEQY

j_call: TRBJ1-1
v_call: TRBV5-6
cdr3_aa: ASSFIQGRAEAF

j_call: TRBJ2-5
v_call: TRBV9
cdr3_aa: ASSARQGREETQY

j_call: TRBJ1-3
v_call: TRBV27
cdr3_aa: ASSSRDRGQNTIY

j_call: TRBJ2-5
v_call: TRBV7-2
cdr3_aa: ASSRGLHQETQY

j_call: TRBJ2-7
v_call: TRBV5-1
cdr3_aa: ASSFTGLAGDDEQY

j_call: TRBJ2-4
v_call: TRBV19
cdr3_aa: ASSPGTAKNIQY

j_call: TRBJ1-2
v_call: TRBV18
cdr3_aa: ASSPDRDYGYT

j_call: TRBJ1-2
v_call: TRBV6-5
cdr3_aa: ASRPSQGNNYGYT

j_call: TRBJ2-1
v_call: TRBV4-2
cdr3_aa: ASSQGLAGGRNEQF

j_call: TRBJ2-7
v_call: TRBV30
cdr3_aa: AWDKPGQGPGEQY

j_call: TRBJ2-5
v_call: TRBV9
cdr3_aa: ASSGPEETQY

j_call: TRBJ2-1
v_call: TRBV29-1
cdr3_aa: SVEEGTGGHWYNEQF

j_call: TRBJ2-1
v_call: TRBV10-3
cdr3_aa: AIGLQPYNEQF

j_call: TRBJ2-7
v_call: TRBV27
cdr3_aa: ASSLGVAGFLDEQY

j_call: TRBJ1-2
v_call: TRBV6-6
cdr3_aa: ASTWQSTNYGYT

j_call: TRBJ2-1
v_call: TRBV4-2
cdr3_aa: ASSLLAQSYNEQF

j_call: TRBJ2-1
v_call: TRBV19
cdr3_aa: ASSIWGGGAGGDRGRYNEQF

j_call: TRBJ1-5
v_call: TRBV9
cdr3_aa: ASSPGTDKNQPQH

j_call: TRBJ1-3
v_call: TRBV7-2
cdr3_aa: ASRPGWAGNTIY